These 21 T cell receptor beta chains came from one sample sequenced in a study of identical twins. TCRdb reprocessed the 5' RACE reads with MiXCR, giving one entry per CDR3 protein. The sample has roughly 1.6 million distinct CDR3 sequences, less than 35% seen once. The sequenced material came from cord blood. The receptors were sampled from a newborn girl in good health.

The chain links TRBV5-1 to TRBJ2-7; 9 positions agree with TRBD2. Germline V lookup: CDR1 SGHRS, CDR2 YFSETQ. Germline trimming cut 1 base from V and 3 bases from J; bases unmatched to any gene: 8. This CDR3 spans 16 amino acids. The DNA for the CDR3 is TGCGCCAGCAGCTTGAACCGGCTAGCGGGAAACTACGAGCAGTACTTC. Its protein product is CASSLNRLAGNYEQYF. Drawing the rest from reference TRBV5-1 and TRBJ2-7, the complete variable domain is KAGVTQTPRYLIKTRGQQVTLSCSPISGHRSVSWYQQTPGQGLQFLFEYFSETQRNKGNFPGRFSGRQFSNSRSEMNVSTLELGDSALYLCASSLNRLAGNYEQYFGPGTRLTVT.

This clonotype was observed a handful of times. The junction departs from germline at one end; a sequencing error may be responsible. CDR3 nucleotides: TGTACCAGCAGGCCCGGACTAGCCGCAGATACGCAGTATTTT. It encodes CTSRPGLAADTQYF. The chain employs TRBV6-8 and TRBJ2-3; 8 bases fit TRBD2. Looked up from germline, CDR1 is MNHGY and CDR2 is SAAAGT. CDR3 length: 14 residues.

This clonotype was detected only a few times. This sequence joins TRBV5-8 and TRBJ2-3; D gene unclear. This CDR3 comprises 17 residues. Germline assignment: CDR1 SGHTS and CDR2 YDEGEE. V was pared by 1 base and J by 1 base, with 16 bases between. The CDR3 here is CASSLLFWLEGTDTQYF. CDR3 nucleotides: TGTGCCAGCAGCTTGCTTTTTTGGCTAGAGGGCACAGATACGCAGTATTTT. The complete variable domain, with remaining parts taken from reference TRBV5-8 and TRBJ2-3, reads EAGVTQSPTHLIKTRGQQATLRCSPISGHTSVYWYQQALGLGLQFLLWYDEGEERNRGNFPPRFSGRQFPNYSSELNVNALELEDSALYLCASSLLFWLEGTDTQYFGPGTRLTVL.

This clonotype was found many times. The chain links TRBV10-3 to TRBJ1-6; D is undetermined. CDR3 length equals 11 residues. V dropped 3 bases and J dropped 9 bases, with 3 bases sitting between them. Germline assignment: CDR1 ENHRY and CDR2 SYGVKD. The CDR3 coding sequence is TGTGCCATCAGTGACGGTTCACCCCTCCACTTT. Translating it yields CAISDGSPLHF.

This clonotype was counted between two and nine times. The chain joins TRBV6-5 to TRBJ2-3, with TRBD2 identical over 9 bases. This CDR3 comprises 18 residues. The V gene's germline CDR1 is MNHEY and CDR2 SVGAGI. Unmatched junction bases numbered 12, after V lost 0 bases and J lost 5 bases. CDR3: CASSYSAWSGGRGDTQYF. The CDR3 DNA is TGTGCCAGCAGTTACTCTGCCTGGAGCGGGGGGCGAGGAGATACGCAGTATTTT.

The table lists this clonotype with a few counts. The J gene is TRBJ2-1, the V gene TRBV11-1, with 9 bases that match TRBD2. Germline V gene lookup returns CDR1 SGHAT and CDR2 FQDESV (reference sequence). J lost 6 bases, V lost 6 bases, and 12 bases had no gene match. The CDR3 loop spans 16 amino acids. The CDR3 DNA sequence: TGTGCCAGCAGTCAAATCCCAGCGGGAGGTTCCAATGAGCAGTTCTTC. It specifies CASSQIPAGGSNEQFF.

This clonotype came up a few times. V and J are TRBV20-1 and TRBJ2-7; the match to TRBD2 covers 7 bases. J was trimmed by 2 bases and V by 3 bases; bases with no gene match: 7. The length of the CDR3 is 14 residues. CDR1 is DFQATT and CDR2 is SNEGSKA in the germline V gene (reference sequence). CDR3 in amino acids: CSARAGTNPYEQYF. In DNA, the CDR3 is TGCAGTGCTAGGGCCGGGACTAACCCCTACGAGCAGTACTTC.

This clonotype occurred a few times. This chain uses TRBV20-1 with TRBJ1-5, with a weak D call TRBD1 (5 bases). The V end was cut by 1 base, the J end by 0 bases, with 13 bases between. CDR3 length equals 16 residues. Germline values: CDR1 DFQATT, CDR2 SNEGSKA (reference sequence). This CDR3 is CSARVSTGYSNQPQHF. The CDR3 DNA reads TGCAGTGCTAGAGTTAGTACAGGCTATAGCAATCAGCCCCAGCATTTT.

The chain combines TRBV12-3 or TRBV12-4 with TRBJ2-7; TRBD1 matches 9 bases. This CDR3 has 16 residues. The J segment lost 3 bases and the V segment lost 3 bases, leaving 9 bases of the junction unmatched. Here the CDR3 DNA reads TGTGCCAGCAGTTTGACAGGGGGGTCTTTGAACTACGAGCAGTACTTC. It is translated as CASSLTGGSLNYEQYF.

The chain carries TRBV6-5 and TRBJ1-5, with a tentative D call TRBD1 (5 bases). The CDR3 contains 13 residues. CDR1 is MNHEY, CDR2 SVGAGI, per germline. V was pared by 3 bases and J by 4 bases, with 7 bases between. CDR3 region: CASSYGANQPQHF. As DNA, the CDR3 is TGTGCCAGCAGTTATGGGGCTAATCAGCCCCAGCATTTT.

The chain recombines TRBV25-1 with TRBJ2-5; unclear D gene. V was clipped by 5 bases and J by 3 bases, with 13 bases between them. This CDR3 comprises 14 residues. CDR1 and CDR2 from the germline V gene are MGHDK and SYGVNS. The chain's CDR3 is CASSPHGREETQYF. The CDR3 DNA sequence: TGTGCCAGCAGTCCCCATGGTAGGGAAGAGACCCAGTACTTC.

V gene TRBV12-3 or TRBV12-4 combines with J gene TRBJ2-2; 11 positions match TRBD2. This CDR3 has 15 amino acids. Unmatched junction bases numbered 4, after V lost 3 bases and J lost 7 bases. CDR3 coding DNA: TGTGCCAGCAGTTTTAGCGGGGGGGCAAGCGGGGAGCTGTTTTTT. Translated, it gives CASSFSGGASGELFF.

The table lists this clonotype with a few counts. The chain couples TRBV12-3 or TRBV12-4 to TRBJ2-7, with 8 bases matching TRBD1. The junction had 6 bases not matched to a gene; V was cut back by 5 bases and J by 0 bases. The CDR3 spans 15 residues. CDR3 DNA sequence: TGTGCCAGCAGTCCCACACAGGGGGACTCCTACGAGCAGTACTTC. This sequence encodes CASSPTQGDSYEQYF.

The CDR3 region is CASSLFWSTDTQYF. As DNA, the CDR3 is TGCGCCAGCAGCTTGTTTTGGTCCACAGATACGCAGTATTTT. The chain joins TRBV5-1 to TRBJ2-3, with D hard to call. The V end lost 1 base, the J end lost 2 bases, and 8 bases lay between the germline ends. From germline, CDR1 is SGHRS and CDR2 YFSETQ. The CDR3 sequence is 14 residues long.

This clonotype has ten or more counts. Mismatch with germline at one junction end may stem from a read error. This chain links TRBV7-7 with TRBJ2-7; no definite D call. Germline CDR1 SSHAT, CDR2 FNYEAQ (reference sequence). The CDR3 is made up of 14 amino acids. CDR3 DNA: TGTGCTAGCAGCCCCAGACCTTCCTCCTACGAGCAGTACTTC. It specifies CASSPRPSSYEQYF.

Only a few counts were recorded for this clonotype. The chain couples TRBV7-6 to TRBJ2-3; 7 bases fit TRBD1. The CDR3 totals 17 residues. CDR1 is SGHVS, CDR2 FNYEAQ, per germline. Germline trimming cut 0 bases from V and 4 bases from J; bases unmatched to any gene: 10. Here the CDR3 DNA reads TGTGCCAGCAGCTTAGCGCTCGTAACAGGGGTAGCAGATACGCAGTATTTT. Encoded protein: CASSLALVTGVADTQYF. Using reference TRBV7-6 and TRBJ2-3 for the parts outside the CDR3, the full variable domain is GAGVSQSPRYKVTKRGQDVALRCDPISGHVSLYWYRQALGQGPEFLTYFNYEAQQDKSGLPNDRFSAERPEGSISTLTIQRTEQRDSAMYRCASSLALVTGVADTQYFGPGTRLTVL.

CDR3 DNA sequence: TGTGCCAGCACCCTACAGGGGGGGTTGGAGACCCAGTACTTC. It is translated as CASTLQGGLETQYF. The genes are TRBV12-3 or TRBV12-4 and TRBJ2-5, with a weak D call TRBD1 (8 bases). This CDR3 comprises 14 residues. The ends were cut back, 7 bases at V and 5 bases at J, with 17 bases in the middle.

In this sample, this clonotype turned up many times. The chain joins TRBV29-1 to TRBJ2-1; TRBD2 matches at 7 bases. CDR1 is SQVTM, CDR2 ANQGSEA, per germline. V shed 5 bases, J shed 7 bases, and the junction held 11 bases outside the gene matches. CDR3 size: 14 residues. CDR3 in DNA: TGCAGCGTTAATGAGGTGGGGGGGGGAAATGAGCAGTTCTTC. Protein: CSVNEVGGGNEQFF.

This clonotype was seen a handful of times. The rearrangement links TRBV20-1 to TRBJ1-5; 7 bases line up with TRBD1. The CDR3 runs to 19 residues. Germline trimming cut 0 bases from V and 0 bases from J; bases unmatched to any gene: 14. Germline V gene lookup returns CDR1 DFQATT and CDR2 SNEGSKA (reference sequence). The CDR3 nucleotides are TGCAGTGCTAGAGATGTTAGACAGGGATACCTTTATAGCAATCAGCCCCAGCATTTT. Its protein product is CSARDVRQGYLYSNQPQHF.

This sequence joins TRBV4-1 and TRBJ2-7; tentative D call: TRBD2 (6 bases). The V end was cut by 4 bases, the J end by 0 bases, with 10 bases between. Germline V gene data show CDR1 as MGHRA and CDR2 as YSYEKL. The CDR3 runs to 14 residues. CDR3 DNA: TGCGCCAGCAGCCGACTAGGGCCCTCCTACGAGCAGTACTTC. Encoded protein: CASSRLGPSYEQYF.

The chain carries TRBV25-1 and TRBJ1-2; tentatively, D is TRBD1 (5 bases). In germline, CDR1 is MGHDK, CDR2 SYGVNS. CDR3 length equals 15 residues. Trimming shortened V by 6 bases and J by 7 bases, and 21 bases separated the two germline ends. This CDR3 is CASRAQGTNLLGYTF. In nucleotides, the CDR3 is TGTGCCAGCAGGGCGCAAGGGACTAACTTGCTTGGCTACACCTTC.